Listed below are T cell receptor beta chains from one sample, sequenced in a study of immune cell composition in non-small cell lung cancer. The assay was immunoSEQ multiplex PCR, and TCRdb's table has in-frame clones only and misses some. This table holds a few thousand clones, roughly 70% found once. These data were likewise used in another study, on CD4 T cells in lung cancer.

The sample consisted of non-adjacent lung tissue. The receptors originated from a human donor with non-small cell lung cancer. Both conserved end residues are part of each CDR3. D genes are given only for firm matches. Clone size is not always given. Where it is, it says once, few, many or a class for expanded clones.

cdr3_aa,cdr3_nt,d_call,j_call,clone_size,v_call
CASSHRESNSPLHF,TGTGCCAGCAGCCATCGGGAGAGTAATTCACCCCTCCACTTT,.,TRBJ1-6,once,TRBV9
CASSAQSDTQYF,TGTGCCAGCAGCGCCCAGTCAGATACGCAGTATTTT,.,TRBJ2-3,medium-sized,TRBV9
CASSQPGERGRISHEQYF,TGCGCCAGCAGCCAACCTGGGGAAAGGGGGCGCATCTCCCACGAGCAGTACTTC,TRBD1,TRBJ2-7,.,TRBV4-1
CASSFEGGNYNSPLHF,TGTGCCAGCAGCTTTGAGGGCGGCAACTATAATTCACCCCTCCACTTT,.,TRBJ1-6,.,TRBV7-9
CASSQDFGSGEQYF,TGTGCCAGCAGCCAAGATTTTGGCTCCGGGGAGCAGTACTTC,.,TRBJ2-7,.,TRBV14
CSVGGPGAEKLFF,TGCAGCGTTGGGGGGCCAGGGGCTGAAAAACTGTTTTTT,.,TRBJ1-4,few,TRBV29-1
CASSPAEAVAKNIQYF,TGCGCCAGCAGCCCCGCAGAAGCGGTAGCCAAAAACATTCAGTACTTC,.,TRBJ2-4,large,TRBV5-1
CASSVESSKEQFF,TGTGCCAGCAGCGTAGAGTCAAGCAAGGAGCAGTTCTTC,.,TRBJ2-1,.,TRBV9
CASSTRTSGRSDTQYF,TGTGCCAGCAGCACCCGGACTAGCGGGAGATCGGATACGCAGTATTTT,TRBD2,TRBJ2-3,.,TRBV4-2
CASREAGVSETQYF,TGTGCCAGCAGGGAGGCGGGAGTCTCGGAGACCCAGTACTTC,TRBD2,TRBJ2-5,.,TRBV27
CASSGTPGETEAFF,TGTGCCAGCAGTGGGACTCCGGGGGAGACTGAAGCTTTCTTT,.,TRBJ1-1,.,TRBV6-5
CASSGLQEVGYTF,TGTGCCAGCAGTGGATTGCAGGAGGTAGGCTACACCTTC,.,TRBJ1-2,.,TRBV2
CASSIGAGVIGKNIQYF,TGTGCCAGTAGTATTGGAGCGGGAGTTATCGGCAAAAACATTCAGTACTTC,TRBD2,TRBJ2-4,.,TRBV19
CASSLAPSARYNEQFF,TGCGCCAGCAGCTTGGCACCTAGCGCCCGGTACAATGAGCAGTTCTTC,.,TRBJ2-1,.,TRBV5-1
CASSPRTRGGETQYF,TGTGCCAGCAGCCCCCGGACTAGGGGGGGAGAGACCCAGTACTTC,.,TRBJ2-5,once,TRBV7-8
CASSPRAGGLGYTF,TGTGCCAGCAGTCCGCGTGCAGGGGGCCTGGGCTACACCTTC,TRBD1,TRBJ1-2,.,TRBV6-5
CASSDGGIYNEQFF,TGCGCCAGCAGTGACGGCGGAATCTACAATGAGCAGTTCTTC,.,TRBJ2-1,.,TRBV10-1
CASSWGGAGAGETQYF,TGTGCCAGCAGCTGGGGGGGAGCGGGCGCTGGGGAGACCCAGTACTTC,TRBD2,TRBJ2-5,.,TRBV7-2
CASSTSGSEVGELFF,TGTGCCAGCAGCACTAGCGGGAGTGAGGTCGGGGAGCTGTTTTTT,TRBD2,TRBJ2-2,few,TRBV6-1
CASRKPSGSSYNEQFF,TGCGCCAGCAGGAAACCTAGCGGGAGCTCCTACAATGAGCAGTTCTTC,TRBD2,TRBJ2-1,.,TRBV5-1
CASSLGTVVNQPQHF,TGTGCCAGCAGCCTAGGGACAGTGGTCAATCAGCCCCAGCATTTT,TRBD1,TRBJ1-5,large,TRBV7-8
CASSETGTVYGYTF,TGTGCCAGCAGTGAAACGGGGACAGTTTATGGCTACACCTTC,TRBD1,TRBJ1-2,once,TRBV6-1
CASSRTSGTQKSNEQFF,TGCGCCAGCAGTCGGACTAGCGGGACACAGAAGTCCAATGAGCAGTTCTTC,TRBD2,TRBJ2-1,.,TRBV5-1
CASSPGNYGYTF,TGTGCCAGCAGTCCGGGGAACTATGGCTACACCTTC,.,TRBJ1-2,few,TRBV25-1